This T cell receptor beta chain emerged from a study of T-cell memory formation after mild COVID-19. General study results and limits: Whether second-wave clones peaking at day 37 were SARS-CoV-2 specific went unconfirmed.

V gave up 5 bases and J gave up 5 bases, with 18 bases separating them. In germline, CDR1 is MNHEY, CDR2 SVGEGT. This CDR3 has 15 amino acids. About this clonotype itself: The antigen remains unidentified.

TCRdb re-analysed the 5' RACE reads in MiXCR, keeping a single row per CDR3 protein. The table lists tens of thousands of distinct CDR3 sequences, roughly 16% of them singletons, with around two fifths in the top ten. Sequencing was performed on PBMCs or a T cell subset sorted from them (not recorded which). This clonotype was obtained from a man younger than 35 who had mild COVID-19 (a few samples of this study predate the infection). Cell type and time point are not known. The V and J genes are TRBV6-2 or TRBV6-3 and TRBJ1-2; D is uncertain. The CDR3 is CASSTTQPGRYGYTF. CDR3 nucleotides: TGTGCCAGCAGTACGACCCAACCGGGGAGATATGGCTACACCTTC.